These 21 T cell receptor beta chains originate from one sample sequenced in a study of blood T cells in healthy people across ages (dated by TCRdb to between 2015 and 2016). Libraries were built with 5' RACE. The sample was run on an Illumina HiSeq 2500. A second PCR of roughly 7 to 12 cycles was run with a J-beta primer mix and a sample-barcoded 5' primer. TCRdb cleaned the public reads at Q25 with fastp, built clones with MiXCR and kept in-frame beta chains. Duplicate CDR3 protein sequences are folded into a single record with the most common DNA and genes. The sample table records 1.5 million or so distinct CDR3 sequences; approximately 38% of these occur just once. Roughly 8.2% of the sample is held by the ten biggest clonotypes. The sequenced material came from blood. Receptor source: a young woman in good health.

This chain links TRBV10-3 with TRBJ1-2; the match to TRBD1 covers 8 bases. CDR3 length: 16 residues. Trimming at V came to 0 bases and at J to 3 bases, leaving 6 bases not matched to a gene. Germline CDR1 is ENHRY and CDR2 is SYGVKD. The CDR3 DNA sequence: TGTGCCATCAGTGAGTCCAGGGGGCGTATTGACTATGGCTACACCTTC. It specifies CAISESRGRIDYGYTF.

This clonotype was seen more than once but under ten times. The chain links TRBV3-1 to TRBJ2-2; D ambiguous. Trimming pared 8 bases from V and 6 bases from J, leaving 22 bases between. CDR3 size: 16 residues. CDR1 and CDR2 (germline): LGHDT, YNNKEL (reference sequence). The CDR3 DNA follows: TGTGCCAGCGGAACCGGTGGCGGCCGGGTCGCCGGGGAGCTGTTTTTT. As protein: CASGTGGGRVAGELFF.

This clonotype was seen a handful of times. The V call is TRBV20-1, the J call TRBJ2-1, with D possibly matching TRBD2 (5 bases). V was shortened by 6 bases and J by 3 bases, with 18 bases between the two germline ends. The germline gives CDR1 DFQATT, CDR2 SNEGSKA (reference sequence). The CDR3 is 15 amino acids. The CDR3 DNA reads TGCAGTGCGTCTGGACTGTATCATAACTACAATGAGCAGTTCTTC. Its protein is CSASGLYHNYNEQFF.

The chain employs TRBV4-1 and TRBJ2-2; D might be TRBD1 or TRBD2, each matching 6 bases. V was clipped by 3 bases and J by 6 bases, with 17 bases between them. This CDR3 comprises 16 residues. CDR1 MGHRA and CDR2 YSYEKL come from the germline V gene. The CDR3: CASSHNDRRGAGELFF. The CDR3 region has the DNA TGCGCCAGCAGCCACAACGACAGGAGGGGCGCCGGGGAGCTGTTTTTT.

This clonotype occurred a few times. The chain combines TRBV7-8 with TRBJ1-5; D ambiguous. Germline loops: CDR1 SGHVS, CDR2 FQNEAQ. CDR3 size: 16 residues. V lost 5 bases to trimming and J lost 2 bases, with 16 bases between them. This CDR3 reads CASSPARDPGNQPQHF. The CDR3 DNA reads TGTGCCAGCAGCCCGGCTCGGGATCCGGGCAATCAGCCCCAGCATTTT.

This clonotype occurred a few times. The chain links TRBV7-2 to TRBJ1-1; D is ambiguous. CDR1 and CDR2 from the germline V gene are SGHTA and FQGNSA. The CDR3 runs to 13 residues. V shed 4 bases and J shed 1 base, with 7 bases lying between them. The CDR3 protein is CASSWWQNTEAFF. CDR3 DNA sequence: TGTGCCAGCAGCTGGTGGCAGAACACTGAAGCTTTCTTT.

This clonotype has just a few counts. This sequence joins TRBV27 and TRBJ2-7; TRBD1 agrees at 8 bases. The CDR3 has 14 residues. CDR1 and CDR2 from the germline V gene are MNHEY and SMNVEV (reference sequence). V trimming: 6 bases; J trimming: 4 bases; junction bases outside the gene matches: 8. The CDR3 coding sequence is TGTGCCAGCAGGACAGGGGCCGCAGGGTACGAGCAGTACTTC. Residues: CASRTGAAGYEQYF.

The chain has TRBV6-1 and TRBJ1-3; 7 nucleotides align to TRBD1. CDR1 is MNHNS and CDR2 is SASEGT in the germline V gene. Losses at the gene ends were 2 bases for V and 2 bases for J; bases not matched to a gene: 3. CDR3 length: 15 residues. The chain's CDR3 is CASSEKGAPGNTIYF. In DNA, the CDR3 is TGTGCCAGCAGTGAAAAGGGGGCGCCTGGAAACACCATATATTTT.

The V gene is TRBV7-8, the J gene TRBJ1-1; D is unresolved. V was clipped by 2 bases and J by 0 bases, with 16 bases between them. Per germline, CDR1 SGHVS and CDR2 FQNEAQ. CDR3 length: 17 residues. In DNA, the CDR3 is TGTGCCAGCAGCTTACGAATACCCAGCAGCATGAACACTGAAGCTTTCTTT. Translation: CASSLRIPSSMNTEAFF.

This clonotype showed up just a few times. V usage is TRBV29-1 and J usage is TRBJ2-7, with D tentatively TRBD1 (6 bases). The CDR3 length is 12 residues. Germline lookup yields CDR1 SQVTM and CDR2 ANQGSEA. CDR3 residues: CRRRGLPYEQYF. CDR3 DNA sequence: TGCAGGCGCAGGGGCCTTCCCTACGAGCAGTACTTC.

The chain joins TRBV7-6 to TRBJ2-3; 12 nucleotides match TRBD2. With V trimmed by 5 bases and J by 0 bases, 9 bases remained unmatched. The CDR3 sequence is 18 residues long. Germline assignment: CDR1 SGHVS and CDR2 FNYEAQ. CDR3 coding DNA: TGTGCCAGCAGCCAACGGACTAGCGGGGTTCTTAGCACAGATACGCAGTATTTT. Protein sequence: CASSQRTSGVLSTDTQYF.

This sequence joins TRBV7-9 and TRBJ2-1; D is unclear. Germline V gives CDR1 SEHNR, CDR2 FQNEAQ (reference sequence). There are 14 residues in the CDR3. CDR3 residues: CLPYLTVGDNEQFF. CDR3 nucleotides: TGTTTACCTTACCTGACCGTGGGCGACAATGAGCAGTTCTTC. Drawing the rest from reference TRBV7-9 and TRBJ2-1, the complete variable domain is DTGVSQNPRHKITKRGQNVTFRCDPISEHNRLYWYRQTLGQGPEFLTYFQNEAQLEKSRLLSDRFSAERPKGSFSTLEIQRTEQGDSAMYLCLPYLTVGDNEQFFGPGTRLTVL.

In its sample, this clonotype was seen a few times. This chain joins TRBV3-1 and TRBJ2-5; weak D call: TRBD2 (5 bases). Germline V gives CDR1 LGHDT, CDR2 YNNKEL (reference sequence). CDR3 length: 15 residues. V was clipped by 4 bases and J by 2 bases, with 14 bases between them. The CDR3 reads CASSPPGLRQETQYF. The CDR3 DNA is TGTGCCAGCAGCCCGCCCGGACTCCGACAAGAGACCCAGTACTTC.

On this clonotype: The junction differs from germline at one of its ends, possibly a read error. This chain links TRBV14 with TRBJ2-3; D might be TRBD2 (6 bases). CDR3 size: 16 residues. Germline V gene lookup returns CDR1 SGHDN and CDR2 FVKESK. The CDR3, as DNA: TGCGCCAGCAGCCAAGATTTGCGGGGAGGCGCAGATACGCAGTATTTT. It codes for CASSQDLRGGADTQYF. Drawing the rest from reference TRBV14 and TRBJ2-3, the complete variable domain is EAGVTQFPSHSVIEKGQTVTLRCDPISGHDNLYWYRRVMGKEIKFLLHFVKESKQDESGMPNNRFLAERTGGTYSTLKVQPAELEDSGVYFCASSQDLRGGADTQYFGPGTRLTVL.

The chain links TRBV20-1 to TRBJ1-2; 8 nucleotides match TRBD1. After removal of 3 bases from V and 7 bases from J, the junction contained 7 bases not matched to a gene. CDR1 is DFQATT and CDR2 is SNEGSKA in the germline V gene (reference sequence). This CDR3 comprises 13 residues. CDR3 protein: CSASPGTGSGYTF. For the CDR3, the DNA is TGCAGTGCTAGCCCCGGGACAGGCAGTGGCTACACCTTC.

This clonotype was counted only a few times. The J gene is TRBJ2-5, the V gene TRBV7-9; D gene ambiguous. The CDR3 is made up of 13 amino acids. Looked up from germline, CDR1 is SEHNR and CDR2 is FQNEAQ (reference sequence). V dropped 5 bases and J dropped 5 bases, with 12 bases sitting between them. In DNA form, the CDR3 reads TGTGCCAGCAGCCCGACCATGGGGGAGACCCAGTACTTC. It codes for CASSPTMGETQYF.

This sequence joins TRBV5-1 and TRBJ1-4, with 10 nucleotides matching TRBD1. Per the germline V gene, CDR1 is SGHRS and CDR2 is YFSETQ. The CDR3 runs 20 residues. V was pared by 1 base and J by 0 bases, with 12 bases of the junction left unmatched. CDR3 sequence reads: CASSLRGTGALLATNEKLFF. DNA for the CDR3: TGCGCCAGCAGCTTGAGGGGGACAGGGGCCCTGCTAGCAACTAATGAAAAACTGTTTTTT.

This clonotype was observed a few times. The chain links TRBV12-5 to TRBJ2-5; D is possibly TRBD1 (6 bases). The J call may be mistaken, given a closer DNA end match to TRBJ2-7. The germline V gene encodes CDR1 LGHNT and CDR2 FRNRAP. This CDR3 has 15 amino acids. CDR3 region: CASGVNRAASYEQYF. In DNA, the CDR3 is TGTGCTAGTGGGGTCAACAGGGCTGCTAGCTACGAGCAGTACTTC.

The table lists this clonotype with a few counts. At one boundary the junction diverges from the germline segment, which might be a read error. This chain joins TRBV20-1 and TRBJ2-5, with D possibly matching TRBD2 (5 bases). Germline CDR1 DFQATT, CDR2 SNEGSKA (reference sequence). The CDR3 is 13 amino acids. Here the CDR3 reads CSASKADQGTQYF. The CDR3, as DNA: TGCAGTGCTAGTAAAGCGGATCAAGGGACCCAGTACTTC.

The V gene is TRBV20-1, the J gene TRBJ2-4; D is perhaps TRBD2 (7 bases). With the DNA end fitting TRBJ2-7 better, the J assignment may be wrong. Germline V gene data show CDR1 as DFQATT and CDR2 as SNEGSKA (reference sequence). CDR3 length: 14 residues. The CDR3 nucleotides are TGCAGTGCTGCACCGGGGGGCCGCTACTACGAGCAGTACTTC. Encoded protein: CSAAPGGRYYEQYF.

The genes are TRBV20-1 and TRBJ2-3, with 7 bases lining up with TRBD2. Germline CDR1 and CDR2: DFQATT and SNEGSKA (reference sequence). V was clipped by 5 bases and J by 0 bases; unmatched bases: 8. The CDR3 is 15 amino acids. The CDR3 spells CSAGTGSGSTDTQYF. CDR3 DNA: TGCAGTGCTGGAACAGGTAGCGGGAGCACAGATACGCAGTATTTT.